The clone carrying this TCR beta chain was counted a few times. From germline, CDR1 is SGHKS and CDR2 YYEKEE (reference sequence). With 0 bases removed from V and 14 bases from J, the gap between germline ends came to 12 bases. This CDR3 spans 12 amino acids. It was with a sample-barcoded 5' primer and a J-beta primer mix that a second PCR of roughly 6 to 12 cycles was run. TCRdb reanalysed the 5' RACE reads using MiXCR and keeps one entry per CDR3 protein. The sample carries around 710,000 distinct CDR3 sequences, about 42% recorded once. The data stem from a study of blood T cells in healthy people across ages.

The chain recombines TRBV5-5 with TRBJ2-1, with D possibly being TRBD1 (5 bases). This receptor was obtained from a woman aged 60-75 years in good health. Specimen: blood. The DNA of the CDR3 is TGTGCCAGCAGCTTGGAAGGACATGAAGAGTTCTTC. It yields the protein CASSLEGHEEFF.